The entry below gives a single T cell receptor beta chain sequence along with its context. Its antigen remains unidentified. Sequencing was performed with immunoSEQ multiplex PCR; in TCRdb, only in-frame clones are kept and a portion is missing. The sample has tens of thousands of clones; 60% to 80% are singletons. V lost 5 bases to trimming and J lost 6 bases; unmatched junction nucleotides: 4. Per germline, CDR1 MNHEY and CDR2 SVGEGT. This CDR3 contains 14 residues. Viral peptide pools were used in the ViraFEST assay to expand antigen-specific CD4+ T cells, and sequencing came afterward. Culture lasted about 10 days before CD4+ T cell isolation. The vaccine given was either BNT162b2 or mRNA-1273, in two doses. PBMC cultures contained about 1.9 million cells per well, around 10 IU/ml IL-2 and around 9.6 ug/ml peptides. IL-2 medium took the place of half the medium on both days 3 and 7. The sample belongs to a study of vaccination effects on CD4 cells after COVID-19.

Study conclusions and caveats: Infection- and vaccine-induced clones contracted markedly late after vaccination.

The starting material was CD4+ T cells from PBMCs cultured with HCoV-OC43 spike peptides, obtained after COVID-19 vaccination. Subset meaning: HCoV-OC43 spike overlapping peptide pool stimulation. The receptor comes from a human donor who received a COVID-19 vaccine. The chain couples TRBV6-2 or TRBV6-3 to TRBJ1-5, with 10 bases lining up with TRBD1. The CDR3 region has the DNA TGTGCCAGCAGTCCGACAGGGGGCGGTCAGCCCCAGCATTTT. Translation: CASSPTGGGQPQHF.